Below, 9 T cell receptor beta chains from the same sample are listed, as sequenced in a study of early T cells in non-severe SARS-CoV-2 infection. TCRdb reprocessed the 5' RACE reads with MiXCR, giving one entry per CDR3 protein. In the table there are more than 65,000 distinct CDR3 sequences, under 15% of which are singletons. The sequenced sample was whole blood, obtained at baseline. The origin of the receptors is an adult who was a healthcare worker with PCR-confirmed SARS-CoV-2 infection or an uninfected control (not recorded which).

The V gene is TRBV6-2 or TRBV6-3, the J gene TRBJ1-5, with TRBD1 matching over 11 bases. The CDR3 is 16 amino acids. Germline-derived CDR1 and CDR2 are MNHEY and SVGEGT. The V segment lost 6 bases and the J segment 4 bases; nucleotides outside the gene matches: 8. The CDR3 is CASRLPGQGGNQPQHF. DNA of the CDR3: TGTGCCAGCAGATTACCGGGACAGGGGGGAAATCAGCCCCAGCATTTT.

V and J are TRBV18 and TRBJ1-1; possibly TRBD1 for D (6 bases). CDR1 is KGHSH and CDR2 is LQKENI in the germline V gene. Trimming took off 0 bases at V and 2 bases at J, with 16 bases between the two ends. The CDR3 sequence is 17 residues long. Here the CDR3 reads CASSPPNLLGANTEAFF. The CDR3 DNA follows: TGTGCCAGCTCACCACCTAATCTGTTGGGGGCAAACACTGAAGCTTTCTTT.

The V call is TRBV5-5, the J call TRBJ2-3; a weak D match, TRBD2 (6 bases). CDR1 is SGHKS and CDR2 is YYEKEE in the germline V gene (reference sequence). CDR3 length: 15 residues. The V end lost 4 bases, the J end lost 0 bases, and 12 bases lay between the germline ends. CDR3 sequence (DNA): TGTGCCAGCAGCCGACGTAGCGGAAGCACAGATACGCAGTATTTT. It yields the protein CASSRRSGSTDTQYF.

This clonotype was picked up many times. V gene TRBV20-1 combines with J gene TRBJ2-7; 8 bases line up with TRBD1. The CDR3 runs 14 residues. V shed 0 bases and J 3 bases; nucleotides not matched to a gene: 4. CDR1 DFQATT and CDR2 SNEGSKA come from the germline V gene (reference sequence). The DNA for the CDR3 is TGCAGTGCTAGAGATTTAGGGACAGGCTACGAGCAGTACTTC. It translates to CSARDLGTGYEQYF.

For this clonotype: The junction and the germline gene differ at one end; a read error may be behind it. The CDR3 region is CASIQPPPVGWNEKLFF. The CDR3 DNA follows: TGCGCCAGCATCCAACCGCCTCCGGTGGGGTGGAATGAAAAACTGTTTTTT. The V and J genes are TRBV4-1 and TRBJ1-4; unclear D gene. The CDR3 has 17 amino acids. Germline assignment: CDR1 MGHRA and CDR2 YSYEKL.

This clonotype was observed at least ten times. This rearrangement joins TRBV12-3 or TRBV12-4 to TRBJ1-1, with D unresolved. The CDR3 totals 13 residues. Trimming removed 0 bases at V and 3 bases at J, with 5 bases between. The CDR3 spells CASSLAQYTEAFF. The CDR3 DNA is TGTGCCAGCAGTTTAGCTCAGTACACTGAAGCTTTCTTT.

The sample holds a few counts of this clonotype. The gene calls are TRBV9 and TRBJ2-1; TRBD2 aligns across 12 bases. Germline V gene sequence: CDR1 SGDLS, CDR2 YYNGEE. This CDR3 comprises 15 residues. V lost 4 bases, J lost 7 bases, and 6 bases stayed unmatched. The CDR3 DNA sequence: TGTGCCAGCAGCTTGACTAGCGGGGGTAAAAATGAGCAGTTCTTC. Protein: CASSLTSGGKNEQFF.

The rearrangement links TRBV6-2 or TRBV6-3 to TRBJ2-7; D is ambiguous. With 4 bases removed from V and 5 bases from J, the gap between germline ends came to 9 bases. Looked up from germline, CDR1 is MNHEY and CDR2 is SVGEGT. The CDR3 is made up of 12 amino acids. The CDR3 region is CASSWDRDEQYF. Written as DNA, the CDR3 is TGTGCCAGCAGTTGGGATAGGGACGAGCAGTACTTC.

Worth noting for this clonotype: A much larger clonotype is one base distant, so this may be a read error. The V and J genes are TRBV6-2 or TRBV6-3 and TRBJ2-3; 7 nucleotides align to TRBD1. The CDR3 is 12 amino acids. Germline trimming cut 10 bases from V and 2 bases from J; bases unmatched to any gene: 3. In germline, CDR1 is MNHEY, CDR2 SVGEGT. The CDR3: CATGTATDTQYF. The CDR3 DNA follows: TGTGCCACCGGGACAGCCACAGATACGCAGTATTTT.